One TCR beta chain is described in this entry. This clonotype appeared many times. Its binding antigen is unknown. No base-level quality is on record; no much larger clone is a single base apart. To synthesize cDNA, template-switch 5'RACE was performed with a primer carrying a 10-nucleotide random unique molecular identifier so that each TCR transcript was tagged. Every sequencing run covered 15-18 subjects and yielded more than 180 million TCR-beta sequences. Total RNA was extracted with the RNeasy kit. The KAPA Real-time Library Amplification kit was used to amplify TCR-beta VDJ regions with primers for the TCR constant region and the 5'RACE anchor. A first PCR added sample indexes and Illumina adaptors, after which a second PCR increased the library yield. The roughly 650 bp TCR product was size-selected on a 2% E-gel SizeSelection system after Ampure bead purification. Before pooling, libraries had their quality checked on a Bioanalyzer, their concentration measured with Qubit, and their quantity determined with the Kapa Library Quantification kit. Libraries were sequenced paired-end 2 x 150 bp on an Illumina HiSeq 2500. To increase sequence diversity, roughly 24-32% phiX was spiked into each library pool. The authors' analysis ran thus. Quality-filtered reads were processed with the UMI-based MiGEC pipeline, and over 85% of raw TCR sequences were removed by the MiGEC pipeline during error correction. IMGT germline references were used for aligning VDJ genes, and each clonotype was defined as a unique CDR3 amino acid sequence together with its V-J genes. Clonal expansion, Shannon diversity and CDR3 relatedness were evaluated with VDJtools (CalcPairwiseDistances, ClusterSamples), while phylogenetic trees were built in CLCbio workbench. Using coefficient-of-variation modelling across technical triplicates, the study counted a clone as expanded if it had at least 8 unique UMIs. In TCRdb, the public reads were trimmed at Q25 with fastp and aligned with MiXCR, with productive beta chains retained. Rows with a matching CDR3 protein are joined into one entry that keeps the most common DNA and genes. The authors' filters were not applied to this entry. A total of around 52,000 distinct CDR3 sequences appear in this sample, approximately 6.2% of them only once. Approximately 1.5% of the sample is in the top ten clones.

TCR libraries for sorted subsets were made from 750,000 to 1,000,000 sorted CD4+ or CD8+ T cells. Multiple sclerosis patients were enrolled in a US clinical protocol under which disease progression was evaluated by magnetic resonance imaging. PBMCs were separated from peripheral blood using Ficoll-Hypaque density gradient centrifugation and then cryopreserved in liquid nitrogen. The study also sequenced paired sorted CD4+ and CD8+ subsets from healthy controls, HAM/TSP patients and MS patients. This entry is derived from a study of neurological immune-mediated disorders (dated by TCRdb to about 2019). Context from the whole study: Among the roughly 34 multiple sclerosis patients, relapsing-remitting MS was present in 31 and secondary progressive MS was present in 3. The study compared peripheral blood TCR-beta repertoires of HTLV-I-associated myelopathy (HAM/TSP) patients, multiple sclerosis patients and healthy controls using UMI-based sequencing. The approximately 100 TCR-beta libraries included longitudinal samples, technical triplicates and paired sorted CD4+ and CD8+ T-cell subsets alongside PBMC samples. Of the approximately 65 subjects in the cohort, around 15 were HAM/TSP patients, some 35 were multiple sclerosis patients, and approximately 20 were healthy controls. The full study reports these points: No identical CDR3 amino acid sequences were shared among expanded clones across subjects, suggesting private TCR-beta repertoires in all groups. In phylogenetic analysis, the repertoires of 18 of 34 MS patients grouped into a cluster of related CDR3 sequences, which suggests a possible signature at the repertoire level. No association of the MS cluster with clinical or MRI features was observed, and the need for larger cohorts was stated by the authors. TCR clonal expansion was highest in HAM/TSP patients and lowest in MS patients, with MS patients falling below even healthy controls.

Taken from cysteine to phenylalanine, the CDR3 has 13 residues. Of all the DNA, just the CDR3 is kept, 39 bases in frame from base 1. V is cut by 2 bases and J by 3 bases, and the space between the germline ends is 7 bases. The chain is encoded by TRBV12-3 or TRBV12-4 joined to TRBJ1-1, with the D gene uncertain. This receptor was identified in a woman aged 18-35 years with multiple sclerosis. Sequencing was performed on CD4+ T cells from blood. At the DNA level, the sequence is TGTGCCAGCAGTTTAAAGGGTGACACTGAAGCTTTCTTT. Its product reads: CASSLKGDTEAFF.